This is a list of T cell receptor beta chains from one sample in a study of patients and donors after allogeneic stem cell transplantation. TCRdb re-analysed the RT-PCR reads in MiXCR, keeping a single row per CDR3 protein. Among approximately 140,000 distinct CDR3 sequences listed, about two fifths were seen once. The sequencing sample was made of blood, either unsorted or a sorted T cell fraction (not recorded which). The receptors shown here come from a human donor who was either an allogeneic HSCT recipient or a stem cell or donor lymphocyte infusion donor (not recorded which). It is not recorded whose cells these are; they may come from a transplant donor. Each CDR3 is given with its conserved first and last residue. D genes are given only for firm matches. The size of a clone is reported for some rows only, either as once, few or many, or as a class for expanded clones.

CDR3 DNA | CDR3 protein | D gene | V gene | clone size | J gene
TGTGCCAGCAGCCCGACAGGGAATAATTCACCCCTCCACTTT | CASSPTGNNSPLHF | TRBD1 | TRBV12-3/TRBV12-4 | few | TRBJ1-6
TGTGCCAGCAGCGAAATGGGGGTTAGGACTGAAGCTTTCTTT | CASSEMGVRTEAFF | - | TRBV12-3/TRBV12-4 | few | TRBJ1-1
TGTGCCAGCAGCCAAGAACCGTCCGAGGGGACCTACGAGCAGTACTTC | CASSQEPSEGTYEQYF | - | TRBV4-2 | - | TRBJ2-7
TGTGCCAGCAGTTTGGCAGGGAGTGCCACTGAAGCTTTCTTT | CASSLAGSATEAFF | - | TRBV12-3/TRBV12-4 | - | TRBJ1-1
TGTGCCAGCAGTGAACTCCCGCAGCGCACAGATACGCAGTATTTT | CASSELPQRTDTQYF | - | TRBV6-1 | - | TRBJ2-3
TGTGCCAACAACCAGGGACAGAACCTTTATAGCAATCAGCCCCAGCATTTT | CANNQGQNLYSNQPQHF | TRBD1 | TRBV27 | few | TRBJ1-5
TGTGCCAGCAGCCCAGGGGGCCACACCGGGGAGCTGTTTTTT | CASSPGGHTGELFF | TRBD1 | TRBV12-3/TRBV12-4 | - | TRBJ2-2
TGCGCCAGCAGCCAAGATGGGTGGGCAGATACGCAGTATTTT | CASSQDGWADTQYF | - | TRBV4-3 | - | TRBJ2-3
TGTGCCAGCAGTTGGGAAGGAACTGGAAACACCATATATTTT | CASSWEGTGNTIYF | - | TRBV6-6 | few | TRBJ1-3
TGCAGCGTTTGGGATTCTCCGACAGGGCTTATAGATACGCAGTATTTT | CSVWDSPTGLIDTQYF | TRBD1 | TRBV29-1 | - | TRBJ2-3
TGTGCCAGCAGACCCCATACAGTGGATGGCTACACCTTC | CASRPHTVDGYTF | - | TRBV12-3/TRBV12-4 | few | TRBJ1-2
TGTGCCAGCAGCCCCTACGAGTTTCACATGAACACTGAAGCTTTCTTT | CASSPYEFHMNTEAFF | - | TRBV3-1 | few | TRBJ1-1
TGTGCCAGCAGTTTGGACCATCTAGCAGATACGCAGTATTTT | CASSLDHLADTQYF | - | TRBV12-3/TRBV12-4 | - | TRBJ2-3
TGCAGTGCCCCCGATCCTGGGAGGGCGAATCAGCCCCAGCATTTT | CSAPDPGRANQPQHF | - | TRBV20-1 | - | TRBJ1-5
TGTGCCTGGAGATGGACAGGTCCCATTTTCAGCTCTGGAAACACCATATATTTT | CAWRWTGPIFSSGNTIYF | TRBD1 | TRBV30 | - | TRBJ1-3
TGCGCCAGCAGCTTGGGCGAAGGGCTCAATCAGCCCCAGCATTTT | CASSLGEGLNQPQHF | - | TRBV5-1 | many | TRBJ1-5
TGTGCCAGCAGCTTAGGACGGGACACACAGTACAATGAGCAGTTCTTC | CASSLGRDTQYNEQFF | - | TRBV7-6 | few | TRBJ2-1
TGTGCCAGCAGCCAAGAGTCTACAGGGGAAGGTTCACCCCTCCACTTT | CASSQESTGEGSPLHF | TRBD1 | TRBV4-2 | - | TRBJ1-6
TGTGCCAGCAGTCGTGGTTGGACGGGACAGGACTACAATGAGCAGTTCTTC | CASSRGWTGQDYNEQFF | TRBD1 | TRBV12-3/TRBV12-4 | - | TRBJ2-1
TGTGCCAGCAGTGACCAATCCCTGACAGGGAAAGCTTTCTTT | CASSDQSLTGKAFF | TRBD1 | TRBV6-1 | - | TRBJ1-1
TGTGCCAGCAGCCTAGAGTATAGCAATCAGCCCCAGCATTTT | CASSLEYSNQPQHF | - | TRBV27 | few | TRBJ1-5
TGTGCCAGCAGTTTAGTTGGTCTCGGGACCGGGGAGCTGTTTTTT | CASSLVGLGTGELFF | - | TRBV12-3/TRBV12-4 | - | TRBJ2-2
TGTGCCAGCAGTAGATACGTTGCAGATACGCAGTATTTT | CASSRYVADTQYF | - | TRBV27 | - | TRBJ2-3
TGTGCCAGCGGAGTATCGGGCCCTAAAGCTTTCTTT | CASGVSGPKAFF | - | TRBV28 | few | TRBJ1-1
TGTGCCAGCAGCTTAGCCGGAGGCGGGGGGTTCTCCTACAATGAGCAGTTCTTC | CASSLAGGGGFSYNEQFF | TRBD2 | TRBV7-2 | - | TRBJ2-1
TGCAGCGTTGGGGACGGCAATCAGCCCCAGCATTTT | CSVGDGNQPQHF | - | TRBV29-1 | many | TRBJ1-5
TGCAGTGCTCCGGACAGCTCCTATAATTCACCCCTCCACTTT | CSAPDSSYNSPLHF | - | TRBV20-1 | - | TRBJ1-6
TGTGCCAGCAGTTTGACGACAGCAACTAATGAAAAACTGTTTTTT | CASSLTTATNEKLFF | - | TRBV28 | few | TRBJ1-4
TGTGCCATCAGTGAGTCGCAGGGACGGATGACCTACAATGAGCAGTTCTTC | CAISESQGRMTYNEQFF | - | TRBV10-3 | - | TRBJ2-1